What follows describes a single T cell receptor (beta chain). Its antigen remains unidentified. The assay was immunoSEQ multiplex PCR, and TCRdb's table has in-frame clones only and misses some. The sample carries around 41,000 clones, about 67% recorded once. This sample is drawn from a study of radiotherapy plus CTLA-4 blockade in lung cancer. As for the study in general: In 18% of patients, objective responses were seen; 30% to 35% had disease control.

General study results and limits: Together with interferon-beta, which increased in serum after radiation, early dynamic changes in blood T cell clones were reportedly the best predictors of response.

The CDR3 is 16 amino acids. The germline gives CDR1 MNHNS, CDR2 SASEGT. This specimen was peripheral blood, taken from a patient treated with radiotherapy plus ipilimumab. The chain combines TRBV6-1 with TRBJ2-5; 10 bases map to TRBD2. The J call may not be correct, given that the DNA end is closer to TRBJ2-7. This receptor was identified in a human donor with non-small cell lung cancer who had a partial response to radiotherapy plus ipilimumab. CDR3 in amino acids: CASSELGLAGVNEQYF. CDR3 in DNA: TGTGCCAGCAGTGAATTGGGTCTAGCGGGAGTGAACGAGCAGTACTTC.